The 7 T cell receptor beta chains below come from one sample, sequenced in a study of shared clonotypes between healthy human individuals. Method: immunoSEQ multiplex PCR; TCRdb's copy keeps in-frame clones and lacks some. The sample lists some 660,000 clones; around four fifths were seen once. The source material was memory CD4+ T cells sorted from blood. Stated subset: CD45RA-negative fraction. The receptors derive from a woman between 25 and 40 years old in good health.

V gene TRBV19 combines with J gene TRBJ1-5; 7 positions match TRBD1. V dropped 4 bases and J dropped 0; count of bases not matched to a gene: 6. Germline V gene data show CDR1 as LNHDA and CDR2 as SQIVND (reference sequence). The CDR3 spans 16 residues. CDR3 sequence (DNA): TGTGCCAGTAGTAGCGGACAGGCGTATAGCAATCAGCCCCAGCATTTT. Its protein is CASSSGQAYSNQPQHF.

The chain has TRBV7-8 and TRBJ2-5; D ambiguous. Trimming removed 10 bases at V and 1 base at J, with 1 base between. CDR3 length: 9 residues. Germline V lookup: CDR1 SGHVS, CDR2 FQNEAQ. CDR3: CATQETQYF. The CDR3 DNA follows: TGTGCCACCCAAGAGACCCAGTACTTC.

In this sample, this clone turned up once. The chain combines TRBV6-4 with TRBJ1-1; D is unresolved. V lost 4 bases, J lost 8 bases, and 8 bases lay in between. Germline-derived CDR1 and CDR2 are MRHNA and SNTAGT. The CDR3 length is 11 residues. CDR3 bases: TGTGCCAGCAGTGGAGGGCAAGAAGCTTTCTTT. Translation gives CASSGGQEAFF.

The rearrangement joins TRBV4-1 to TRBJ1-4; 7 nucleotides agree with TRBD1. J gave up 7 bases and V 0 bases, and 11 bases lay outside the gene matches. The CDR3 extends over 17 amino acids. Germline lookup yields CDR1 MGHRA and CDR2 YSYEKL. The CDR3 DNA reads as TGCGCCAGCAGCCAAGAGGGACAGCAGTTGATGGGTGAAAAACTGTTTTTT. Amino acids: CASSQEGQQLMGEKLFF.

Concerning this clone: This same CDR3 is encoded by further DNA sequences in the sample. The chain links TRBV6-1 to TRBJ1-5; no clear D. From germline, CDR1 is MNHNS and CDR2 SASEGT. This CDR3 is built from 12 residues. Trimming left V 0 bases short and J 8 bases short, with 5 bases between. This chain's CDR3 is CASSEAGEPQHF. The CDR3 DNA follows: TGTGCCAGCAGTGAAGCGGGTGAGCCCCAGCATTTT.

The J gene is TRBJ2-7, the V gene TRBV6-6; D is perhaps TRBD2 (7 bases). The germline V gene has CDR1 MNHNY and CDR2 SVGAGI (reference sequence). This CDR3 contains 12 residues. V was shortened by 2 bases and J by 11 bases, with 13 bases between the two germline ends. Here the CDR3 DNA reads TGTGCCAGCAGTTACGGGGAGGGGGTTAAGTACTTC. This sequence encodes CASSYGEGVKYF.

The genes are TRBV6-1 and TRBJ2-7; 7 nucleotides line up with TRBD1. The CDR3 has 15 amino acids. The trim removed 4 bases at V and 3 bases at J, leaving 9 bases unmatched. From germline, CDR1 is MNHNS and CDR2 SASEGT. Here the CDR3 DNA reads TGTGCCAGCAGTGTAGAGGGGGCCATGTACTACGAGCAGTACTTC. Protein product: CASSVEGAMYYEQYF.